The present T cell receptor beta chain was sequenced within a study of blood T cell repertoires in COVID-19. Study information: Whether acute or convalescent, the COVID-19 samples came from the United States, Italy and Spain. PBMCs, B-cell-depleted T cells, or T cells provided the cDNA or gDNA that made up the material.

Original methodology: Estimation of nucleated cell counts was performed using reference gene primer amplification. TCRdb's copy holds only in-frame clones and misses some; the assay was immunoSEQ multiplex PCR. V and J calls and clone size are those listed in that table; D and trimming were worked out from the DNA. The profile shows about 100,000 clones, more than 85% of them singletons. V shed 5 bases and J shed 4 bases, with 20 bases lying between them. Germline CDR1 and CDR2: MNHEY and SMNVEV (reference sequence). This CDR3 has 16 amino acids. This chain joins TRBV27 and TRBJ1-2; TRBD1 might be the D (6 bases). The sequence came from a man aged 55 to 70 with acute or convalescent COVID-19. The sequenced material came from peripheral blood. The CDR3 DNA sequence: TGTGCCAGCAGTCCCCCCGGGGGGCAGTATGTCTATGGCTACACCTTC. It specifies CASSPPGGQYVYGYTF.